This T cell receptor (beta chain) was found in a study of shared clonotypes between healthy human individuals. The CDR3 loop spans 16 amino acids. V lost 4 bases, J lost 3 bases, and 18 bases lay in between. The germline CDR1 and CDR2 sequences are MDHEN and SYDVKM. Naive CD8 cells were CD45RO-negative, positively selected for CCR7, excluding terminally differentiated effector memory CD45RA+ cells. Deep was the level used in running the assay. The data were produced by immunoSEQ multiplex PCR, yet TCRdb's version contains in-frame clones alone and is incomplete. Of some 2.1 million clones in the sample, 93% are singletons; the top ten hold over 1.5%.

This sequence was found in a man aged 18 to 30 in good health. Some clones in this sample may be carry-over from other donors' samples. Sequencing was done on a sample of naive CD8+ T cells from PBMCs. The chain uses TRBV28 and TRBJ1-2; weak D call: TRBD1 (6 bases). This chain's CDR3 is CASSYEVTGRDYGYTF. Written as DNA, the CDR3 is TGTGCCAGCAGTTACGAAGTGACAGGAAGGGACTATGGCTACACCTTC.